The 28 T cell receptor beta chains reported below all come from one sample, sequenced in a study of vaccination effects on CD4 cells after COVID-19 (dated by TCRdb to 2022 to 2024). These receptors have no known antigen. Libraries were made using the immunoSEQ multiplex PCR assay. TCRdb re-hosts the immuneACCESS table, in-frame sequences only. Its copies lack some clones; in the studies checked, an unresolved V gene accounts for under half of them, and the cause for the rest is not known. A total of 55,000 to 70,000 clones appear in this sample, 75% to 85% of them only once. The biggest ten clones account for under 3% of the sample. To identify antigen-specific CD4+ T cell clonotypes by their expansion, the ViraFEST assay first stimulated PBMC with viral peptide pools and then applied TCR sequencing. After less than 13 days of culture, CD4+ T cells were isolated with the EasySep CD4+ T cell isolation kit.

Material: CD4+ T cells from PBMCs cultured with HCoV-229E spike peptides, obtained before COVID-19 vaccination. Reading the label with the study, this specimen's cell subset or site is: HCoV-229E spike overlapping peptide pool stimulation. These receptors came from a human donor who received a COVID-19 vaccine.

This chain connects TRBV5-1 to TRBJ2-2; D unclear. The germline V gene encodes CDR1 SGHRS and CDR2 YFSETQ. The CDR3 runs to 15 residues. V was shortened by 2 bases and J by 3 bases, with 11 bases between the two germline ends. The CDR3, as DNA: TGCGCCAGCAGCTTCTCTCTGGCAGACACCGGGGAGCTGTTTTTT. As protein: CASSFSLADTGELFF. Drawing the rest from reference TRBV5-1 and TRBJ2-2, the complete variable domain is KAGVTQTPRYLIKTRGQQVTLSCSPISGHRSVSWYQQTPGQGLQFLFEYFSETQRNKGNFPGRFSGRQFSNSRSEMNVSTLELGDSALYLCASSFSLADTGELFFGEGSRLTVL.

This rearrangement joins TRBV27 to TRBJ2-5; possible D gene TRBD2, 5 bases. Trimming removed 0 bases at V and 5 bases at J, with 10 bases between. The germline V gene encodes CDR1 MNHEY and CDR2 SMNVEV (reference sequence). The CDR3 consists of 14 residues. The CDR3 DNA sequence: TGTGCCAGCAGTTTATCGGTCGGGGTGGAGACCCAGTACTTC. It translates to CASSLSVGVETQYF.

The rearrangement joins TRBV4-3 to TRBJ1-5; D gene unclear. This CDR3 has 13 amino acids. V lost 0 bases to trimming and J lost 6 bases, with 6 bases between them. The germline V gene has CDR1 LGHNA and CDR2 YSLEER. This CDR3 reads CASSQEIGQPQHF. The CDR3 bases are TGCGCCAGCAGCCAAGAGATCGGTCAGCCCCAGCATTTT.

This sequence joins TRBV19 and TRBJ2-3, with 15 bases aligning to TRBD2. The germline V gene has CDR1 LNHDA and CDR2 SQIVND (reference sequence). CDR3 size: 17 residues. J was trimmed by 6 bases and V by 5 bases; bases with no gene match: 9. The CDR3 nucleotides are TGTGCCAGTAGTCCACCGGGACTAGCGGGGGGCCAGGATACGCAGTATTTT. Encoded protein: CASSPPGLAGGQDTQYF.

The chain uses TRBV6-5 and TRBJ1-4; possibly TRBD1 for D (5 bases). Germline values: CDR1 MNHEY, CDR2 SVGAGI. Trimming pared 6 bases from V and 4 bases from J, leaving 15 bases between. This CDR3 comprises 15 residues. CDR3 nucleotide sequence: TGTGCCAGCAGCTGGACCGGGACCGTTAATGAAAAACTGTTTTTT. It is translated as CASSWTGTVNEKLFF.

V is TRBV12-3 or TRBV12-4 and J is TRBJ1-2; D gene unclear. V lost 4 bases and J 5 bases, leaving 5 bases between the germline ends. The CDR3 runs 11 residues. The CDR3 is CASSSDYGYTF. In nucleotides, the CDR3 is TGTGCCAGCAGTTCAGATTATGGCTACACCTTC.

V is TRBV12-3 or TRBV12-4 and J is TRBJ2-3; D not resolved. The CDR3 contains 13 residues. V lost 5 bases and J lost 4, with 10 bases in between. In DNA form, the CDR3 reads TGTGCCAGCAGTCCCCCGGGTCCAGATACGCAGTATTTT. Translated, it gives CASSPPGPDTQYF.

This clone was observed a handful of times. This sequence joins TRBV5-1 and TRBJ1-1; D is perhaps TRBD1 (5 bases). Per the germline V gene, CDR1 is SGHRS and CDR2 is YFSETQ. The CDR3 runs to 13 residues. V lost 2 bases and J 7 bases, leaving 12 bases between the germline ends. The CDR3 DNA is TGCGCCAGCAGCTTTAGCAGGGAGAGTGAAGCTTTCTTT. This gives the protein CASSFSRESEAFF.

This rearrangement joins TRBV3-1 (or the pseudogene TRBV3-2) to TRBJ1-2; D is unresolved. The length of the CDR3 is 12 residues. Germline V gene data show CDR1 as LGHDT and CDR2 as YNNKEL (reference sequence). Trimming removed 0 bases at V and 8 bases at J, with 7 bases between. CDR3 DNA: TGTGCCAGCAGCCAAGAGTACTCCGGCTACACCTTC. Protein product: CASSQEYSGYTF.

The chain combines TRBV4-3 with TRBJ1-2; a possible D gene is TRBD1 (5 bases). CDR1 is LGHNA and CDR2 is YSLEER in the germline V gene. The germline V and J ends were trimmed by 0 bases and 4 bases, with 15 bases remaining between them. The CDR3 has 16 residues. For the CDR3, the DNA is TGCGCCAGCAGCCAAGAGTGGGGCCCAAGTGGCTATGGCTACACCTTC. Residues: CASSQEWGPSGYGYTF.

This clone was seen only a few times. The V gene is TRBV2, the J gene TRBJ1-6; D might be TRBD1 (5 bases). This CDR3 has 15 residues. V lost 7 bases and J 5 bases, leaving 15 bases between the germline ends. The V gene's germline CDR1 is SNHLY and CDR2 FYNNEI. The CDR3 sequence is CASIDRDPHNSPLHF. The CDR3 DNA is TGTGCCAGCATTGACCGGGACCCCCATAATTCACCCCTCCACTTT. Full variable domain (missing parts from reference TRBV2 and TRBJ1-6): EPEVTQTPSHQVTQMGQEVILRCVPISNHLYFYWYRQILGQKVEFLVSFYNNEISEKSEIFDDQFSVERPDGSNFTLKIRSTKLEDSAMYFCASIDRDPHNSPLHFGNGTRLTVT.

This chain links TRBV6-5 with TRBJ2-5; D is perhaps TRBD1 (5 bases). The V end lost 6 bases, the J end lost 4 bases, and 12 bases lay between the germline ends. Looked up from germline, CDR1 is MNHEY and CDR2 is SVGAGI. CDR3 length: 13 residues. In DNA, the CDR3 is TGTGCCAGCAGCGGACACCAGGGAGAGACCCAGTACTTC. Protein sequence: CASSGHQGETQYF.

CDR3 amino acids: CASSLGESSYNEQFF. DNA of the CDR3: TGTGCCAGCAGCTTGGGTGAAAGCTCCTACAATGAGCAGTTCTTC. The V gene is TRBV7-9, the J gene TRBJ2-1; D not certain. This CDR3 contains 15 residues. Trimming pared 3 bases from V and 0 bases from J, leaving 9 bases between. Germline loops: CDR1 SEHNR, CDR2 FQNEAQ (reference sequence).

This CDR3 is CASAGAARGYTF. In DNA form, the CDR3 reads TGTGCCAGCGCAGGGGCCGCTAGGGGCTACACCTTC. The chain employs TRBV2 and TRBJ1-2, with D perhaps TRBD1 (6 bases). This CDR3 spans 12 amino acids. V lost 8 bases and J lost 8, with 15 bases in between. The germline V gene has CDR1 SNHLY and CDR2 FYNNEI.

The chain combines TRBV7-2 with TRBJ2-6; D is tentatively TRBD1 or TRBD2 (5 bases each). The V gene's germline CDR1 is SGHTA and CDR2 FQGNSA. Trimming left V 2 bases short and J 0 bases short, with 8 bases between. CDR3 length: 16 amino acids. CDR3 sequence (DNA): TGTGCCAGCAGCTTAAGAGGGGTCTCTGGGGCCAACGTCCTGACTTTC. Residues: CASSLRGVSGANVLTF.

The chain links TRBV11-1 to TRBJ2-1; D is ambiguous. The CDR3 sequence is 14 residues long. V lost 3 bases to trimming and J lost 8 bases, with 14 bases between them. The V gene's germline CDR1 is SGHAT and CDR2 FQDESV (reference sequence). In DNA form, the CDR3 reads TGTGCCAGCAGCTTTAACTGGGGTCGGGATGAGCAGTTCTTC. Amino acids: CASSFNWGRDEQFF. Together with reference TRBV11-1 and TRBJ2-1, the CDR3 gives the full variable domain: EAEVAQSPRYKITEKSQAVAFWCDPISGHATLYWYRQILGQGPELLVQFQDESVVDDSQLPKDRFSAERLKGVDSTLKIQPAELGDSAMYLCASSFNWGRDEQFFGPGTRLTVL.

The V and J genes are TRBV27 and TRBJ2-3, with D hard to call. The germline V gene has CDR1 MNHEY and CDR2 SMNVEV (reference sequence). Trimming left V 0 bases short and J 6 bases short, with 19 bases between. The CDR3 has 17 residues. The DNA of the CDR3 is TGTGCCAGCAGTTTATCGAACCCGACCTCCGGTGTGGATACGCAGTATTTT. This translates into CASSLSNPTSGVDTQYF.

The V and J genes are TRBV7-2 and TRBJ2-7, with 10 bases that match TRBD1. CDR1 and CDR2 from the germline V gene are SGHTA and FQGNSA. The CDR3 has 15 amino acids. Trimming at V came to 5 bases and at J to 4 bases, leaving 8 bases not matched to a gene. The CDR3 protein is CASSILPGQGYEQYV. For the CDR3, the DNA is TGTGCCAGCAGCATACTCCCGGGACAGGGGTACGAGCAGTACGTC.

The chain links TRBV6-6 to TRBJ1-5; D remains unclear. The germline V gene has CDR1 MNHNY and CDR2 SVGAGI (reference sequence). This CDR3 has 12 amino acids. Trimming cost V 7 bases and J 1 base, with 5 bases left between them. CDR3 region: CASKESNQPQHF. For the CDR3, the DNA is TGTGCCAGCAAAGAGAGCAATCAGCCCCAGCATTTT.

This clone has more than one count but fewer than ten. The chain couples TRBV4-1 to TRBJ2-3; D not resolved. CDR1 is MGHRA and CDR2 is YSYEKL in the germline V gene. The V end lost 1 base, the J end lost 2 bases, and 16 bases lay between the germline ends. The CDR3 length is 17 residues. The CDR3 loop is CASSQGPGRKDTDTQYF. Written as DNA, the CDR3 is TGCGCCAGCAGCCAAGGCCCAGGCCGCAAGGACACAGATACGCAGTATTTT.

As DNA, the CDR3 is TGTGCCTGGAGTGTTGCCCTCTCAGGGTACAATGAGCAGTTCTTC. It encodes CAWSVALSGYNEQFF. The chain recombines TRBV30 with TRBJ2-1, with D possibly being TRBD1 (5 bases). V was shortened by 0 bases and J by 4 bases, with 13 bases between the two germline ends. Looked up from germline, CDR1 is GTSNPN and CDR2 is SVGIG (reference sequence). There are 15 residues in the CDR3.

This clone was picked up one time. This sequence joins TRBV23-1 and TRBJ1-3; maybe TRBD1 (6 bases). TRBV23-1 is noted as an ORF with a role that remains uncertain. Trimming left V 3 bases short and J 0 bases short, with 12 bases between. This CDR3 has 16 amino acids. The CDR3 sequence: CASSHGGPSSGNTIYF. The CDR3 DNA reads as TGCGCCAGCAGTCATGGGGGCCCTAGCTCTGGAAACACCATATATTTT.

The rearrangement joins TRBV2 to TRBJ2-2; 8 positions agree with TRBD1. This CDR3 has 15 amino acids. V lost 6 bases and J lost 0; bases outside the gene matches: 3. The germline V gene has CDR1 SNHLY and CDR2 FYNNEI. CDR3 bases: TGTGCCAGCAGAGGACAGGGAGCGAACACCGGGGAGCTGTTTTTT. Translation: CASRGQGANTGELFF.

The chain uses TRBV7-2 and TRBJ1-6, with 9 bases identical to TRBD1. Germline V gives CDR1 SGHTA, CDR2 FQGNSA. CDR3 length: 15 amino acids. The V gene end was trimmed by 5 bases and the J gene end by 11 bases; junction bases not matched to a gene: 10. The CDR3 sequence: CASSPTGTGYPPLHF. CDR3 DNA: TGTGCCAGCAGCCCCACTGGGACAGGGTACCCACCCCTCCACTTT. The variable domain in full, with the rest retrieved from reference TRBV7-2 and TRBJ1-6, is GAGVSQSPSNKVTEKGKDVELRCDPISGHTALYWYRQSLGQGLEFLIYFQGNSAPDKSGLPSDRFSAERTGGSVSTLTIQRTQQEDSAVYLCASSPTGTGYPPLHFGNGTRLTVT.

This clone has just a few counts. J is TRBJ1-1 and V is TRBV5-4; D perhaps matches TRBD1 (5 bases). Germline lookup yields CDR1 SGHNT and CDR2 YYREEE (reference sequence). Trimming cost V 4 bases and J 7 bases, with 14 bases left between them. The CDR3 spans 13 residues. The CDR3 is CASSPQGSGEAFF. The CDR3 nucleotides are TGTGCCAGCAGCCCTCAGGGTAGCGGTGAAGCTTTCTTT.

The chain carries TRBV7-6 and TRBJ2-2; 8 bases fit TRBD2. Per germline, CDR1 SGHVS and CDR2 FNYEAQ. Unmatched junction bases numbered 12, after V lost 1 base and J lost 5 bases. The CDR3 extends over 18 amino acids. This CDR3 reads CASSLESTGGARTGELFF. The CDR3 nucleotides read TGTGCCAGCAGCTTAGAATCGACGGGGGGGGCCCGGACCGGGGAGCTGTTTTTT.

J is TRBJ1-2 and V is TRBV18; a possible D gene is TRBD1 (6 bases). Germline loops: CDR1 KGHSH, CDR2 LQKENI. V gave up 2 bases and J gave up 5 bases, with 9 bases separating them. CDR3 length equals 13 residues. The CDR3 loop is CASSPNQGYGYTF. The CDR3, as DNA: TGTGCCAGCTCACCAAATCAGGGGTATGGCTACACCTTC.

This chain uses TRBV28 with TRBJ1-2; no clear D. The germline gives CDR1 MDHEN, CDR2 SYDVKM. The ends were cut back, 7 bases at V and 7 bases at J, with 13 bases in the middle. The CDR3 extends over 12 amino acids. The CDR3 DNA reads TGTGCCAGCATCGGTAAGGGCGGTGGCTACACCTTC. It is translated as CASIGKGGGYTF.